These T cell receptor beta chains were read from a single sample in a study of beta chain features in type 1 diabetes. Method: immunoSEQ multiplex PCR; TCRdb's copy keeps in-frame clones and lacks some. The sample lists hundreds of thousands of clones, about 14% occurring once. The specimen was naive CD4+ T cells from blood. The receptors shown here come from a man younger than 35 with type 1 diabetes. Each CDR3 is given with its conserved first and last residue. A D gene is named only where the DNA matches it firmly. The listing skips clone size in some rows; elsewhere it reads once, few, many or a size class.

abundance,d_gene,j_gene,v_gene,CDR3nt,CDR3aa
few,-,TRBJ1-3,TRBV10-3,TGTGCCATCAGTGTACCAGGGACAACAAACACCATATATTTT,CAISVPGTTNTIYF
-,-,TRBJ2-5,TRBV6-6,TGTGCCAGCAGTTTTATGAGCACCACGGAGCAAGAGACCCAGTACTTC,CASSFMSTTEQETQYF
few,TRBD1,TRBJ2-1,TRBV19,TGTGCCAGTAGTATCTCTACCGGACAGGGATACAATGAGCAGTTCTTC,CASSISTGQGYNEQFF
-,TRBD2,TRBJ2-7,TRBV7-2,TGTGCCAGCAGCTTCCGTGGACTAGCGGGAAACGAGCAGTACTTC,CASSFRGLAGNEQYF
few,-,TRBJ2-7,TRBV27,TGTGCCAGCACCCTTAAGGGCGGCTACGAGCAGTACTTC,CASTLKGGYEQYF
-,-,TRBJ2-5,TRBV11-2,TGTGCCAGCGTAGCGTTACTTAGGCAAGAGACCCAGTACTTC,CASVALLRQETQYF
few,-,TRBJ2-1,TRBV25-1,TGTGCCAGCGGGGGCAGCTCCTACAATGAGCAGTTCTTC,CASGGSSYNEQFF
few,TRBD2,TRBJ2-3,TRBV7-9,TGTGCCAGCAGCTTAGCACTAGCGTCCGATACGCAGTATTTT,CASSLALASDTQYF
few,TRBD2,TRBJ2-1,TRBV9,TGTGCCAGCAGCGTAGGCGCTAGCGGCTACAATGAGCAGTTCTTC,CASSVGASGYNEQFF
-,-,TRBJ2-3,TRBV6-5,TGTGCCAGCAGGGGCACTAGCACAGATACGCAGTATTTT,CASRGTSTDTQYF
-,-,TRBJ1-5,TRBV27,TGTGCCAGCAGGGGGGTTGGGGATCAGCCCCAGCATTTT,CASRGVGDQPQHF
-,-,TRBJ1-2,TRBV18,TGTGCCAGCTCAACGGGAGCCGGCTATGGCTACACCTTC,CASSTGAGYGYTF
-,TRBD1,TRBJ2-7,TRBV30,TGTGCCTGGAGTGTAGGGACAGGGCCCTACGAGCAGTACTTC,CAWSVGTGPYEQYF
-,-,TRBJ2-5,TRBV2,TGTGCCAGCAGGTTAGGGGTCCAAGAGACCCAGTACTTC,CASRLGVQETQYF
few,-,TRBJ1-4,TRBV7-9,TGTGCCAGCAGCCCAGACAGATTGGAACTGTTTTTT,CASSPDRLELFF
few,-,TRBJ2-2,TRBV7-3,TGTGCCAGCAGCCCCCTTAGAGAGGGGATCGGGGAGCTGTTTTTT,CASSPLREGIGELFF
few,-,TRBJ1-1,TRBV5-1,TGCGCCAGCAGCTTGGGCGCCGGGAACACTGAAGCTTTCTTT,CASSLGAGNTEAFF
-,-,TRBJ2-7,TRBV30,TGTGCCTGGAGAGATAGAGCAGGTGCCCTCTACGAGCAGTACTTC,CAWRDRAGALYEQYF
few,-,TRBJ2-5,TRBV30,TGTGCCTGGAGTGTAGGAATACAAGAGACCCAGTACTTC,CAWSVGIQETQYF
few,-,TRBJ2-2,TRBV5-1,TGCGCCAGCAGCTTGGACAGGCAGAACACCGGGGAGCTGTTTTTT,CASSLDRQNTGELFF
few,-,TRBJ1-2,TRBV5-6,TGTGCCAGCAGCTTGAAAGGGAGCCACACCTTC,CASSLKGSHTF
-,TRBD2,TRBJ2-2,TRBV5-1,TGCGCCAGCAGCTACTGGACTAGCCCAGCCCTGGGCACCGGGGAGCTGTTTTTT,CASSYWTSPALGTGELFF
-,-,TRBJ1-1,TRBV7-9,TGTGCCAGCAGCCCGATGACGGGGAACACTGAAGCTTTCTTT,CASSPMTGNTEAFF
-,-,TRBJ2-5,TRBV5-1,TGCGCCAGCAGCTTGGGCGTGGGGCCCGCGGGTGAGACCCAGTACTTC,CASSLGVGPAGETQYF
once,-,TRBJ1-2,TRBV4-2,TGTGCCAGCAGCCAAGTGAGTGTCGGGGGAGAGAGTGGCTACACCTTC,CASSQVSVGGESGYTF
-,TRBD1,TRBJ2-3,TRBV10-3,TGTGCCATCAGTCAGGGGGAGGATACGCAGTATTTT,CAISQGEDTQYF
once,-,TRBJ1-1,TRBV5-1,TGCGCCAGCAGCTTGGTGACGGCGAACACTGAAGCTTTCTTT,CASSLVTANTEAFF
few,TRBD1,TRBJ1-2,TRBV15,TGTGCCACCAGCGATAGGACAGGTTCTAACTATGGCTACACCTTC,CATSDRTGSNYGYTF
-,-,TRBJ1-2,TRBV6-5,TGTGCCAGCAGTTATGGGCCCCACCCCGGGTATGGCTACACCTTC,CASSYGPHPGYGYTF
-,-,TRBJ2-3,TRBV6-5,TGTGCCAGCAGTTACTCGCTCAGACTAAGCACAGATACGCAGTATTTT,CASSYSLRLSTDTQYF
-,-,TRBJ2-2,TRBV5-4,TGTGCCAGCAGCTTAGGTCGGAACAGGGACACCGGGGAGCTGTTTTTT,CASSLGRNRDTGELFF
few,-,TRBJ2-3,TRBV4-1,TGCGCCAGCAGCCAAGATCCACCGGATACGCAGTATTTT,CASSQDPPDTQYF
-,-,TRBJ1-3,TRBV30,TGTGCCTGGAGTACTCCAGGGTCCTCTGGAAACACCATATATTTT,CAWSTPGSSGNTIYF
few,-,TRBJ1-2,TRBV11-2,TGTGCCAGCCGTCAACCAGGACGCCCCTATGGCTACACCTTC,CASRQPGRPYGYTF
-,-,TRBJ1-1,TRBV14,TGTGCCAGCAGCCCGACGGGGATGAGCACTGAAGCTTTCTTT,CASSPTGMSTEAFF
-,-,TRBJ1-3,TRBV19,TGTGCCACCCGGCCGGCAACTGGTGAGAACTCTGGAAACACCATATATTTT,CATRPATGENSGNTIYF
-,TRBD2,TRBJ2-1,TRBV30,TGTGCCTGGAGCCTCGGGACTAGCGGGAGGGCCGAGTTCTTC,CAWSLGTSGRAEFF
-,TRBD2,TRBJ2-3,TRBV11-3,TGTGCCAGCAGCTTTGGGCTAGCGGGAGATACGCAGTATTTT,CASSFGLAGDTQYF
-,TRBD1,TRBJ2-7,TRBV27,TGTGCCAGCAGTTCCGCCGGGACAGGGGCTCGAGAGCAGTACTTC,CASSSAGTGAREQYF
-,-,TRBJ2-1,TRBV19,TGTGCCAGTAGTATAGGACCGCACAATGAGCAGTTCTTC,CASSIGPHNEQFF
few,-,TRBJ1-5,TRBV2,TGTGCCAGCAGTGACCAGGGTTACAATCAGCCCCAGCATTTT,CASSDQGYNQPQHF
-,-,TRBJ2-7,TRBV7-2,TGTGCCAGCAGTTTCGTAGCGGCCTTGAGCTCCTACGAGCAGTACTTC,CASSFVAALSSYEQYF